This T cell receptor beta chain was sequenced for a study of blood T cell repertoires in COVID-19. Looking at the study overall: Italy, Spain and the United States were the sources of the convalescent and acute COVID-19 samples.

TCRdb keeps only in-frame clones here, not all; method: immunoSEQ multiplex PCR. Counted here are about 150,000 clones, 60% to 80% occurring once; the ten biggest clones make up approximately 11%. The CDR3 is 15 residues long. Per the germline V gene, CDR1 is SEHNR and CDR2 is FQNEAQ (reference sequence). V shed 4 bases and J shed 5 bases, with 14 bases lying between them. Source material: peripheral blood. The TCR comes from a man aged 55 to 69 who had recovered from COVID-19. V gene TRBV7-9 combines with J gene TRBJ2-2, with a weak D call TRBD2 (6 bases). The CDR3 region has the DNA TGTGCCAGCAGCTGGACCGGGACTTCTACCGGGGAGCTGTTTTTT. This gives the protein CASSWTGTSTGELFF.